This TCR beta chain was documented in a study of T cell changes during pregnancy in multiple sclerosis. Profiled with immunoSEQ multiplex PCR; TCRdb holds only in-frame clones, not every one. The sample includes over 65,000 clones, 80% to 95% of them seen just once. Sequenced here: peripheral blood, sampled in the first trimester of pregnancy. This TCR was recovered from a female donor in good health, enrolled as a control in a pregnancy study.

CDR3 DNA sequence: TGTGCCAGTACCTTCCAAGGAGAATTAGGCTACACCTTC. This translates into CASTFQGELGYTF. This chain joins TRBV19 and TRBJ1-2; D gene unclear. Germline CDR1 LNHDA, CDR2 SQIVND (reference sequence). The V and J ends lost 7 bases and 8 bases respectively, with 17 bases between them. The CDR3 has 13 amino acids.